The 12 T cell receptor beta chains listed next were all sequenced from one sample in a study of blood T cells in healthy people across ages (dated by TCRdb to the mid-2010s). Receptor amplification or capture employed 5' RACE. This sample was sequenced with an Illumina HiSeq 2500. The second PCR ran for roughly 7 to 12 cycles and used a J-beta primer mix along with a sample-barcoded 5' primer. In TCRdb, the public reads were trimmed at Q25 with fastp and aligned with MiXCR, with productive beta chains retained. Identical CDR3 protein sequences are pooled into one entry, listed with their most common genes and DNA. In this sample the table shows some 690,000 distinct CDR3 sequences, over 20% of which occur a single time. The ten top clones hold around a fifth of the sample. Material: blood. The receptor set was obtained from a man between 65 and 85 years old in good health.

This clonotype was recorded a few times. The chain links TRBV20-1 to TRBJ2-1; 8 positions agree with TRBD2. With 7 bases clipped from V and 5 bases from J, the junction kept 7 bases outside the gene matches. The CDR3 spans 13 residues. Germline-derived CDR1 and CDR2 are DFQATT and SNEGSKA (reference sequence). The CDR3 region is CSVERESHNEQFF. The CDR3 nucleotides are TGCAGTGTTGAGCGGGAGTCCCACAATGAGCAGTTCTTC.

V and J are TRBV24-1 and TRBJ2-3, with 9 bases matching TRBD1. The junction had 7 bases not matched to a gene; V was cut back by 3 bases and J by 4 bases. CDR1 and CDR2 from the germline V gene are KGHDR and SFDVKD. This CDR3 comprises 16 residues. DNA of the CDR3: TGTGCCACCAGTGATGCTACAGGGGGCAGGGCAGATACGCAGTATTTT. Protein product: CATSDATGGRADTQYF.

This clonotype has a handful of counts. The chain joins TRBV5-6 to TRBJ1-2; D unresolved. Trimming left V 0 bases short and J 9 bases short, with 12 bases between. Germline V gene lookup returns CDR1 SGHDT and CDR2 YYEEEE. The length of the CDR3 is 13 residues. The CDR3 sequence is CASSLETVYSYTF. The CDR3 coding sequence is TGTGCCAGCAGCTTGGAAACAGTGTACAGCTACACCTTC. The full variable domain, its missing parts supplied by reference TRBV5-6 and TRBJ1-2, is DAGVTQSPTHLIKTRGQQVTLRCSPKSGHDTVSWYQQALGQGPQFIFQYYEEEERQRGNFPDRFSGHQFPNYSSELNVNALLLGDSALYLCASSLETVYSYTFGSGTRLTVV.

This chain joins TRBV29-1 and TRBJ2-7; no reliable D call. CDR1 and CDR2 from the germline V gene are SQVTM and ANQGSEA. V lost 3 bases and J lost 12, with 12 bases in between. The CDR3 covers 10 residues. The CDR3 reads CSVELGSLYF. CDR3 DNA: TGCAGCGTTGAGCTGGGTTCGCTGTACTTC.

This clonotype showed up just a few times. This chain connects TRBV11-2 to TRBJ2-1; D remains unclear. This CDR3 region has 16 residues. Germline CDR1 reads SGHAT; CDR2 reads FQNNGV. V was trimmed by 5 bases and J by 0 bases, leaving 14 bases between them. The CDR3 here is CASSKFQVISYNEQFF. The CDR3 DNA reads as TGTGCCAGCAGCAAATTCCAGGTTATCTCCTACAATGAGCAGTTCTTC.

The chain joins TRBV5-1 to TRBJ2-1; D is tentatively TRBD1 or TRBD2 (5 bases each). Germline CDR1 reads SGHRS; CDR2 reads YFSETQ. V dropped 1 base and J dropped 7 bases, with 9 bases sitting between them. The CDR3 is made up of 13 amino acids. CDR3 DNA sequence: TGCGCCAGCAGCTTGTCCAGGGAGAATGAGCAGTTCTTC. Translated, it gives CASSLSRENEQFF. Full variable domain (rest looked up from reference TRBV5-1 and TRBJ2-1): KAGVTQTPRYLIKTRGQQVTLSCSPISGHRSVSWYQQTPGQGLQFLFEYFSETQRNKGNFPGRFSGRQFSNSRSEMNVSTLELGDSALYLCASSLSRENEQFFGPGTRLTVL.

The genes are TRBV6-2 or TRBV6-3 and TRBJ2-7; D may be TRBD1 (6 bases). Germline lookup yields CDR1 MNHEY and CDR2 SVGEGT. V was trimmed by 4 bases and J by 2 bases, leaving 12 bases between them. The CDR3 has 14 amino acids. CDR3: CASSLEQGAYEQYF. The DNA of the CDR3 is TGTGCCAGCAGTTTGGAACAGGGTGCCTACGAGCAGTACTTC.

This clonotype was observed a few times. The V gene is TRBV5-1, the J gene TRBJ2-5, with D hard to call. Germline V gene data show CDR1 as SGHRS and CDR2 as YFSETQ. The CDR3 spans 15 residues. V dropped 2 bases and J dropped 5 bases, with 16 bases sitting between them. Here the CDR3 reads CASSFRQANAETQYF. The CDR3 DNA follows: TGCGCCAGCAGCTTTCGACAAGCCAACGCGGAGACCCAGTACTTC.

The chain combines TRBV20-1 with TRBJ1-2, with D perhaps matching TRBD1 (6 bases). Germline assignment: CDR1 DFQATT and CDR2 SNEGSKA (reference sequence). Between the trimmed V and J ends, which lost 4 bases and 5 bases, there was a span of 11 bases. The CDR3 has 12 residues. DNA for the CDR3: TGCAGTGCTAAATGGCAGGGGTATGGCTACACCTTC. This sequence encodes CSAKWQGYGYTF.

The sample holds a few counts of this clonotype. The gene calls are TRBV12-3 or TRBV12-4 and TRBJ1-4; 7 bases agree with TRBD1. Losses at the gene ends were 6 bases for V and 11 bases for J; bases not matched to a gene: 9. The CDR3 is made up of 13 amino acids. CDR3 sequence (DNA): TGTGCCAGCAGCTTACAGGGGCAAGGGAAACTGTTTTTT. Translating gives CASSLQGQGKLFF.

The genes are TRBV12-3 or TRBV12-4 and TRBJ2-2; TRBD1 agrees at 8 bases. There are 17 residues in the CDR3. V shed 9 bases, J shed 0 bases, and the junction held 12 bases outside the gene matches. The CDR3 protein is CASGPGTGTTNTGELFF. DNA of the CDR3: TGTGCCAGTGGTCCCGGGACAGGAACTACGAACACCGGGGAGCTGTTTTTT.

The genes are TRBV5-1 and TRBJ1-4; 8 nucleotides line up with TRBD1. Losses at the gene ends were 1 base for V and 3 bases for J; bases not matched to a gene: 11. Germline values: CDR1 SGHRS, CDR2 YFSETQ. This CDR3 is built from 18 residues. The CDR3 protein is CASSLMGSQGEANEKLFF. The CDR3 DNA sequence: TGCGCCAGCAGCTTGATGGGTTCACAGGGGGAAGCTAATGAAAAACTGTTTTTT. Supplemented by reference TRBV5-1 and TRBJ1-4, the full variable domain reads KAGVTQTPRYLIKTRGQQVTLSCSPISGHRSVSWYQQTPGQGLQFLFEYFSETQRNKGNFPGRFSGRQFSNSRSEMNVSTLELGDSALYLCASSLMGSQGEANEKLFFGSGTQLSVL.